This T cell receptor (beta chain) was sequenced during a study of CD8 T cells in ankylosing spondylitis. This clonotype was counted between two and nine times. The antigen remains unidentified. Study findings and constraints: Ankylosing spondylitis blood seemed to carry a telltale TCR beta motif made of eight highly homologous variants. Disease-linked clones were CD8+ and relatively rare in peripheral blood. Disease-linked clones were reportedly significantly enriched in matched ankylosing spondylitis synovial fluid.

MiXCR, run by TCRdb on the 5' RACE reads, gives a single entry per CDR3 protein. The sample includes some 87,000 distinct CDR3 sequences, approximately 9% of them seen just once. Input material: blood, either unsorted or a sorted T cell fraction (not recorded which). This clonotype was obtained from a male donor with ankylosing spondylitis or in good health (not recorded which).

The CDR3 coding sequence is TGTGCCAGCAGCTTAGGTGGGAACCCCTTCTTGAAGCAAGAGACCCAGTACTTC. It yields the protein CASSLGGNPFLKQETQYF. The rearrangement uses TRBV11-1 and TRBJ2-5; D gene uncertain. Trimming cost V 1 base and J 2 bases, with 20 bases left between them. Germline V CDR1 and CDR2: SGHAT, FQDESV (reference sequence). CDR3 length: 18 residues.